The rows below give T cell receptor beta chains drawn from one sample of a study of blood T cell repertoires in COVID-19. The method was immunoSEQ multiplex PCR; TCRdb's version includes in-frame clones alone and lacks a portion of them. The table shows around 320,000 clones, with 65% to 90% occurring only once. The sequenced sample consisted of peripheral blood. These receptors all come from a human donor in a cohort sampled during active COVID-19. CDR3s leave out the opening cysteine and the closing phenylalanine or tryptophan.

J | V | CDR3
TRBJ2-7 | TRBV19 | ASSTVHIQDISYEQY
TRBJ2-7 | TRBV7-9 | ASSGDPKGQGYEQY
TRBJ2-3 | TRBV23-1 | ASSQRLAEFTDTQY
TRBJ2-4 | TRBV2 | ASRGTVKNIQY
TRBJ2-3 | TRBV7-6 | ASSLGTGATDTQY
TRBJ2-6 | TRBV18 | ASSPSSSGAGANVLT
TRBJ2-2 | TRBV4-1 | ASSQAPIKRARDTGELF
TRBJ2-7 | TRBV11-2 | ASSAGWEQY
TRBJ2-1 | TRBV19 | ASGRTGGINEQF
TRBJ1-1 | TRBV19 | ASSILGTGRTEAF
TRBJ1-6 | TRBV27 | ASSLLSLRPLH
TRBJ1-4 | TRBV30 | ACTGHSNEKLF
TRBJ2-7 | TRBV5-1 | ASSSNPGQGAYEQY
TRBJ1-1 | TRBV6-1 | ASSDAAPVGAF
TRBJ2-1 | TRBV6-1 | ASSVRGQGAINSYNEQF
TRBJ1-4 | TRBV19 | ASSPGTATNEKLF
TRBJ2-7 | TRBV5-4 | ASSSSGTGVYEQY
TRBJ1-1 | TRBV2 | ASSLRTLRDTEAFPVGTEAF
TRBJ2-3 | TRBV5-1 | ASSEAADTQY
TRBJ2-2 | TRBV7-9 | ASSLAGSGGPNTGELF
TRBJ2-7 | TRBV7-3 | ASSPSPGYEQY
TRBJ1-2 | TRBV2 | ASSDRGQLYGYT
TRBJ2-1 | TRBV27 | ASSSDRGLGSDNEQF
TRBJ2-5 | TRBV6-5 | ASSLRFVGGETQY
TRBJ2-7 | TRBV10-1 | ASSESDPQGDEQY
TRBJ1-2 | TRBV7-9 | ASSLGGQELNYGYT
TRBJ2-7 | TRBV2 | ASRRLAGGLESSYEQY
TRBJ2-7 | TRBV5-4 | ASSSTALFDEQY
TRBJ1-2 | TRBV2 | ASSEAGSFYGYT
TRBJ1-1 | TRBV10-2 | ASSFDITFTEAF
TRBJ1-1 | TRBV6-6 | ASSYPETATQEAF
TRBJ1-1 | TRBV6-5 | ASSYSGVTTAEAF
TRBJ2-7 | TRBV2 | ASSARHFGEQY
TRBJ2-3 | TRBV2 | ASSARSDTQY
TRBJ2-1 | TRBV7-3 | ASSRGGASGNEQF
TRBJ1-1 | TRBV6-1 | ASSEVWTGRNTEAF
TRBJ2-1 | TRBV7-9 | ASGSTIVGQGWGQF
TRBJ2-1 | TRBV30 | AWSVRQGVINEQF
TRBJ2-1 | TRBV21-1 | ASRGATGPNNEQF
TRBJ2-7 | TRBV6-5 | ASSGDSYEQY
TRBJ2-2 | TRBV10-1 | ASSEPGFTGELF
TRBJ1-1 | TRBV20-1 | SASRQFMNTEAF
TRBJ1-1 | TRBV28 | ASTNQGFNTEAF